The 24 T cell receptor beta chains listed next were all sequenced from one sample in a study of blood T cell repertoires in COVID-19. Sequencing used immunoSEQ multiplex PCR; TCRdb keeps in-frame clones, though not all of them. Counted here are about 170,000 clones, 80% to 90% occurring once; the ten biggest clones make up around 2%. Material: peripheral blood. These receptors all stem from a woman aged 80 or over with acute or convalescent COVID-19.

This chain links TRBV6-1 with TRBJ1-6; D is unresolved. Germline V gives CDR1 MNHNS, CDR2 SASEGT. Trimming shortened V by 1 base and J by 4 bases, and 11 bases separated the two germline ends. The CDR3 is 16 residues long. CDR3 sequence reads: CASSEGSGVYNSPLHF. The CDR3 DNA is TGTGCCAGCAGTGAAGGATCCGGGGTGTATAATTCACCCCTCCACTTT.

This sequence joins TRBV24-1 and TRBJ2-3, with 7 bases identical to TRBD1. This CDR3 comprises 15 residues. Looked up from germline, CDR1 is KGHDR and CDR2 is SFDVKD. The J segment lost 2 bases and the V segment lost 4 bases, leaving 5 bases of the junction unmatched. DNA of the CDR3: TGTGCCACCAGTGACGGACAGGTCCCCACAGATACGCAGTATTTT. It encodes CATSDGQVPTDTQYF.

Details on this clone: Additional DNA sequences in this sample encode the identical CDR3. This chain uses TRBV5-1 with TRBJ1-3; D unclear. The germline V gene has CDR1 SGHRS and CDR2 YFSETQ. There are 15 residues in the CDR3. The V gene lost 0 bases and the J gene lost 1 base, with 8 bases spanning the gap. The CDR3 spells CASSLAGSSGNTIYF. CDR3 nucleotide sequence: TGCGCCAGCAGCTTGGCAGGTTCTTCTGGAAACACCATATATTTT.

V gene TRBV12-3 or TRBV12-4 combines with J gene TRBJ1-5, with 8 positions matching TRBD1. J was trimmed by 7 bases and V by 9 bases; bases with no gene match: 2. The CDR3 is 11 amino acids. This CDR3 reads CASGTGQPQHF. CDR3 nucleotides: TGTGCCAGTGGGACAGGCCAGCCCCAGCATTTT.

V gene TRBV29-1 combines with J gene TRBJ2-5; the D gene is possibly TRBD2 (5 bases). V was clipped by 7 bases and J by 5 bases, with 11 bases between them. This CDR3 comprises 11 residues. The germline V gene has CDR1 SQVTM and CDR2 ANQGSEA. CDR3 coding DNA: TGCAGCGGAGAGGGCGGGGAGACCCAGTACTTC. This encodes CSGEGGETQYF.

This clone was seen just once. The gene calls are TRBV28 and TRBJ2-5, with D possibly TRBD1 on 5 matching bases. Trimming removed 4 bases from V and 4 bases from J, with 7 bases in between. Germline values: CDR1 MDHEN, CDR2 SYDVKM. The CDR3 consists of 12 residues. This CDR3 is CASSSGAETQYF. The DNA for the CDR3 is TGTGCCAGCAGTTCTGGGGCAGAGACCCAGTACTTC.

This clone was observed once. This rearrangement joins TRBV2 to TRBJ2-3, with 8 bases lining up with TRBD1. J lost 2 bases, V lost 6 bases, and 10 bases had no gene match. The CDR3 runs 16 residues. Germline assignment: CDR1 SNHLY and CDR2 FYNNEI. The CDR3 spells CASSPIPTGATDTQYF. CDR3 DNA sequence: TGTGCCAGCAGCCCCATCCCGACAGGGGCCACAGATACGCAGTATTTT.

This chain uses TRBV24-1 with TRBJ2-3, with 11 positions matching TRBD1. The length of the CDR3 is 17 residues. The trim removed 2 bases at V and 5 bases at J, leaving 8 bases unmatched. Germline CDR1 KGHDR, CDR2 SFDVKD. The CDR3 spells CATSDSHGTGGVDTQYF. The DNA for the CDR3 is TGTGCCACCAGTGATTCACACGGGACAGGGGGTGTAGATACGCAGTATTTT.

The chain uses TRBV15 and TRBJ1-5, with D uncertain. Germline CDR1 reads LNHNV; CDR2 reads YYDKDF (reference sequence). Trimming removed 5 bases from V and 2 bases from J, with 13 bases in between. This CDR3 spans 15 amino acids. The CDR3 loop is CATSERTGGNQPQHF. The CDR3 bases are TGTGCCACCAGCGAGAGGACGGGAGGCAATCAGCCCCAGCATTTT.

The CDR3 sequence is CASSFTGQSNQPQHF. CDR3 coding DNA: TGTGCCAGCAGTTTCACCGGACAGAGCAATCAGCCCCAGCATTTT. The chain has TRBV28 and TRBJ1-5; D is perhaps TRBD1 (6 bases). Germline CDR1 reads MDHEN; CDR2 reads SYDVKM. With 3 bases removed from V and 1 base from J, the gap between germline ends came to 10 bases. CDR3 length: 15 amino acids. Combining the CDR3 with reference TRBV28 and TRBJ1-5 gives the whole variable domain DVKVTQSSRYLVKRTGEKVFLECVQDMDHENMFWYRQDPGLGLRLIYFSYDVKMKEKGDIPEGYSVSREKKERFSLILESASTNQTSMYLCASSFTGQSNQPQHFGDGTRLSIL.

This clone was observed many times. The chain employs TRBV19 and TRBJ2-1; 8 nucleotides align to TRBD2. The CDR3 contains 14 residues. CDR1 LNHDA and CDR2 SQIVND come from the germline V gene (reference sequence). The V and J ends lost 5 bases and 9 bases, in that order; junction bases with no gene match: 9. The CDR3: CASSDSGTGGEQFF. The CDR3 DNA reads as TGTGCCAGTAGTGATAGCGGGACCGGTGGTGAGCAGTTCTTC.

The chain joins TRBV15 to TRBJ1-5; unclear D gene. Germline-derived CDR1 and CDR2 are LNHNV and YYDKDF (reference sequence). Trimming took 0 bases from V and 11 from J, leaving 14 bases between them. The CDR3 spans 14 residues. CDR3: CATSRDPSGSTQHF. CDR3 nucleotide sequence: TGTGCCACCAGCAGAGATCCGTCGGGTTCGACCCAGCATTTT.

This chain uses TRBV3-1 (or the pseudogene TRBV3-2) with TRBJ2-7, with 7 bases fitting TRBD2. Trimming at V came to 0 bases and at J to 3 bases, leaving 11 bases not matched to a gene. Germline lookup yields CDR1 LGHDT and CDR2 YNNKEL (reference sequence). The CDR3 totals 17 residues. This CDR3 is CASSQDPPGRIGYEQYF. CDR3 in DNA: TGTGCCAGCAGCCAAGACCCCCCCGGGAGGATCGGCTACGAGCAGTACTTC.

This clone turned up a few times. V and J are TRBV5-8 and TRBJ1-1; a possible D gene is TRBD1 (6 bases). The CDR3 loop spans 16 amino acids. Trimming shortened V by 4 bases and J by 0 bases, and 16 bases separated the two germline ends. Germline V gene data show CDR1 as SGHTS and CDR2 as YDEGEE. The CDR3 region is CASSPLGGQLNTEAFF. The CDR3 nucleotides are TGTGCCAGCAGCCCACTCGGAGGACAGCTGAACACTGAAGCTTTCTTT.

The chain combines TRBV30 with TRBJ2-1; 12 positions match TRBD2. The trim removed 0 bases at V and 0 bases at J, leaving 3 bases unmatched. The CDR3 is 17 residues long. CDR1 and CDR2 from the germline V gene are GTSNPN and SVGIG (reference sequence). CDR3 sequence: CAWSVRGLAGSYNEQFF. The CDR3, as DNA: TGTGCCTGGAGTGTACGGGGACTAGCGGGCTCCTACAATGAGCAGTTCTTC. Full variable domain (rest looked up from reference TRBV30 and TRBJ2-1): SQTIHQWPATLVQPVGSPLSLECTVEGTSNPNLYWYRQAAGRGLQLLFYSVGIGQISSEVPQNLSASRPQDRQFILSSKKLLLSDSGFYLCAWSVRGLAGSYNEQFFGPGTRLTVL.

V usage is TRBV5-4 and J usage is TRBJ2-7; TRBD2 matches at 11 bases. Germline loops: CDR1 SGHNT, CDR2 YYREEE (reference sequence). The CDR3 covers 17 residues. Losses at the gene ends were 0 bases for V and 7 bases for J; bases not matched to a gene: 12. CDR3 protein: CASSLVAGGPSGREQYF. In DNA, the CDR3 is TGTGCCAGCAGCTTGGTAGCGGGAGGGCCCTCGGGCCGGGAGCAGTACTTC.

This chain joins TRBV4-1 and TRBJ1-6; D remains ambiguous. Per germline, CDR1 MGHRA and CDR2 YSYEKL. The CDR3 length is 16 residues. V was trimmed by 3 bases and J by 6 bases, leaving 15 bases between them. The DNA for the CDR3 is TGCGCCAGCAGCCAGGAGGCCATTCCCGTTAATTCACCCCTCCACTTT. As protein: CASSQEAIPVNSPLHF.

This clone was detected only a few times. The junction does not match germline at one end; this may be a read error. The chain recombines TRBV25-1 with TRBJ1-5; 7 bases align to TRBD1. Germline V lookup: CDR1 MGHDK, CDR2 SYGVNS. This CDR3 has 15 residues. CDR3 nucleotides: TGTGCCAGCAGTGGAGTAGACTGGCAGGGGGTAAAGGGGGGCTTT. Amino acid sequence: CASSGVDWQGVKGGF.

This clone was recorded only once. The CDR3 sequence is CASPGQGANTEAFF. DNA of the CDR3: TGTGCCAGCCCGGGACAGGGGGCCAACACTGAAGCTTTCTTT. The rearrangement links TRBV28 to TRBJ1-1; TRBD1 matches at 12 bases. The germline gives CDR1 MDHEN, CDR2 SYDVKM. CDR3 length: 14 residues. V lost 8 bases to trimming and J lost 2 bases; unmatched junction nucleotides: 3.

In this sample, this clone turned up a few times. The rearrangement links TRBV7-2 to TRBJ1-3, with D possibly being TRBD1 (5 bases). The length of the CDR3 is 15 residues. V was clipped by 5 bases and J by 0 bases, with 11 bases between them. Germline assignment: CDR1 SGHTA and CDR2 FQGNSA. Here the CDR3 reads CASSPTGGSGNTIYF. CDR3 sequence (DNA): TGTGCCAGCAGCCCGACCGGGGGCTCTGGAAACACCATATATTTT.

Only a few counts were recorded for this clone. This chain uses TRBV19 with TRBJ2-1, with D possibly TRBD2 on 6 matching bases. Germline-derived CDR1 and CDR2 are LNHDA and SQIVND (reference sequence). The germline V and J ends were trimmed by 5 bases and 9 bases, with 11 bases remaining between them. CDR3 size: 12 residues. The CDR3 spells CASSVRETEQFF. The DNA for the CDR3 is TGTGCCAGTAGTGTCCGGGAGACTGAGCAGTTCTTC. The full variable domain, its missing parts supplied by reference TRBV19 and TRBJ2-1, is DGGITQSPKYLFRKEGQNVTLSCEQNLNHDAMYWYRQDPGQGLRLIYYSQIVNDFQKGDIAEGYSVSREKKESFPLTVTSAQKNPTAFYLCASSVRETEQFFGPGTRLTVL.

The CDR3 loop is CASSLVAGGTYEQYF. The CDR3 DNA sequence: TGCGCCAGCAGCTTGGTCGCCGGCGGGACTTACGAGCAGTACTTC. V gene TRBV5-1 combines with J gene TRBJ2-7, with D perhaps matching TRBD2 (6 bases). The CDR3 runs 15 residues. CDR1 and CDR2 (germline): SGHRS, YFSETQ. Between the trimmed V and J ends, which lost 0 bases and 4 bases, there was a span of 14 bases.

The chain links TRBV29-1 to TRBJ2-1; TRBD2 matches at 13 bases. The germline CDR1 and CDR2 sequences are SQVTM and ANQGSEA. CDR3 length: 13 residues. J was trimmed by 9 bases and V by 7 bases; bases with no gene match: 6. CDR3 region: CSGRTSGSGEQFF. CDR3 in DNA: TGCAGCGGGAGGACTAGCGGGAGTGGTGAGCAGTTCTTC.

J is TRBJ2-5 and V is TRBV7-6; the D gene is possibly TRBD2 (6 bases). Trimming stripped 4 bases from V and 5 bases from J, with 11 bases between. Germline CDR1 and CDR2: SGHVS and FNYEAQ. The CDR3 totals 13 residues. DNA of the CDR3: TGTGCCAGCAGCTCGGGGGTTGGGGAGACCCAGTACTTC. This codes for CASSSGVGETQYF.